This TCR beta chain derives from a study of T-cell reconstitution after alpha-beta-depleted transplantation in children. Study-wide points: Alpha-beta T cells about two months after transplant reportedly derived from several hundred expanded graft clones.

It was with unique molecular identifiers that the TCRbeta library was prepared. MiXCR, run by TCRdb on the PCR reads, gives a single entry per CDR3 protein. The table includes around 700,000 distinct CDR3 sequences, over 10% detected once. This clonotype came up many times. Its cognate antigen is unknown. This CDR3 has 13 residues. The V gene lost 4 bases and the J gene lost 6 bases, with 10 bases spanning the gap. This chain links TRBV12-3 or TRBV12-4 with TRBJ2-1; no clear D. This sample comprised PBMCs, obtained before TCRalphabeta/CD19-depleted stem cell transplant. The receptor comes from a girl aged 2-10 years with congenital amegakaryocytic thrombocytopenia, due to receive a stem cell transplant. This CDR3 reads CASSSPPSNEQFF. As DNA, the CDR3 is TGTGCCAGCAGTTCGCCCCCGAGCAATGAGCAGTTCTTC.